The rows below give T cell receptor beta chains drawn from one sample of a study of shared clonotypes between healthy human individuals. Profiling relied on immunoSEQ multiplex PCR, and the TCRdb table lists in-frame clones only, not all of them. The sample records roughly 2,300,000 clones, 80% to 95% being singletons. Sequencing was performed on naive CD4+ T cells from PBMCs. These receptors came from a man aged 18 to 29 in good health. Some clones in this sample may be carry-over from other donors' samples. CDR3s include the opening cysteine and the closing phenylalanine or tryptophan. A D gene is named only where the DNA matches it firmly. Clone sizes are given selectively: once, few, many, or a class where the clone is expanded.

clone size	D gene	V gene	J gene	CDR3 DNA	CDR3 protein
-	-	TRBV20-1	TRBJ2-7	TGCAGCAACCTAAGGGGGGAGCAGTACTTC	CSNLRGEQYF
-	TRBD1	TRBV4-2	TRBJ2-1	TGTGCCAGCAGCCAGGACCGGGACAGGGGACAGTTCTTC	CASSQDRDRGQFF
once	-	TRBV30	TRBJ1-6	TGTGCCTGGAGTACCCCGGGGTTTTCACCCCTCCACTTT	CAWSTPGFSPLHF
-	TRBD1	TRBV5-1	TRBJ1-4	TGCGCCAGCAGCCCGGGGACAGGGAGGGAAAAACTGTTTTTT	CASSPGTGREKLFF
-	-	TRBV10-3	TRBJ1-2	TGTGCCATCAGTGATAGAGACACACAGAAGGGCTACACCTTC	CAISDRDTQKGYTF
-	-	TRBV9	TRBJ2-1	TGTGCCAGCAGCGTAGACTCTAGCGTCTCCTACAATGAGCAGTTCTTC	CASSVDSSVSYNEQFF
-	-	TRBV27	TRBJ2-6	TGTGCCAGCAGTAACGGCCGACCGCTTTCTGGGGCCAACGTCCTGACTTTC	CASSNGRPLSGANVLTF
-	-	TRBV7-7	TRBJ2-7	TGTGCCAGCAGCTTTGAAAGAGGCTACGAGCAGTACTTC	CASSFERGYEQYF
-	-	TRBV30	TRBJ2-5	TGTGCCTGGACAGAACAAGAGACCCAGTACTTC	CAWTEQETQYF
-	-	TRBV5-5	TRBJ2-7	TGTGCCAGCAGCCCAGTCCCGGAAGTCTACGAGCAGTACTTC	CASSPVPEVYEQYF
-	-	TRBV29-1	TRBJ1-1	TGCAGCGTTCTTAAACAGAACACTGAAGCTTTCTTT	CSVLKQNTEAFF
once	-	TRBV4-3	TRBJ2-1	TGCGCCAGCAGCCAAGATCCAGGAACCGAATACAATGAGCAGTTCTTC	CASSQDPGTEYNEQFF
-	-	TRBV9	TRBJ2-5	TGTGCCAGCAGCGTAGGGCCAGGGAGGGAGACCCAGTACTTC	CASSVGPGRETQYF
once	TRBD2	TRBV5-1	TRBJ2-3	TGCGCCAGCAGCTTGGAACTAGCGGGCGATACGCAGTATTTT	CASSLELAGDTQYF
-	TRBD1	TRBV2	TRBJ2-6	TGTGCCAGCAGTGAATTCCGGGGACAGGGGTTTCTCGTCCTGACTTTC	CASSEFRGQGFLVLTF
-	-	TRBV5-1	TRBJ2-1	TGCGCCAGCAGATTTCAGAGTGGGGCTAATGAGCAGTTCTTC	CASRFQSGANEQFF
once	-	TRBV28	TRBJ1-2	TGTGCCAGCAGTCCCAGACAGATGGGCTACACCTTC	CASSPRQMGYTF
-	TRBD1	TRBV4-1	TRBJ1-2	TGCGCCAGCAGCCAAGATCTAGGGGGCGTACGGGGCTACACCTTC	CASSQDLGGVRGYTF
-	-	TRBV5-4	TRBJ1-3	TGTGCCAGCAGCCTGGTCCCCGGGCGTACAAGCTCTGGAAACACCATATATTTT	CASSLVPGRTSSGNTIYF
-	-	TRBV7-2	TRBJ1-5	TGTGCCAGCAGCAGGAGGGTGGGGGGTGGCAATCAGCCCCAGCATTTT	CASSRRVGGGNQPQHF
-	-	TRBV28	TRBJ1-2	TGTGCCATCCCTCACTCAGCTAACTATGGCTACACCTTC	CAIPHSANYGYTF
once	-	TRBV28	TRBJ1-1	TGTCAAAGCCAGCGGGGAGGGTACTCAACACCGAACACTGAAGCTTTCTTT	CQSQRGGYSTPNTEAFF
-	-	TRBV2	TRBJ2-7	TGTGCCAGCGCCCTTAGTGTGAGCTCGTACGAGCAGTACTTC	CASALSVSSYEQYF
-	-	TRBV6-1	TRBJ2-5	TGTGCCAGCAGACTTAGCCTGTACCAAGAGACCCAGTACTTC	CASRLSLYQETQYF
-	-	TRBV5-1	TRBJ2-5	TGCGCCAGCAGCCCCGCAGCCAGGGGTGCGGAGACCCAGTACTTC	CASSPAARGAETQYF
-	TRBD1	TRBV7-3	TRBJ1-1	TGTGCCAGCAGCCTGACAGGGGGCGAGAACACTGAAGCTTTCTTT	CASSLTGGENTEAFF
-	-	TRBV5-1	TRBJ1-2	TGCGCCAGCAGCTTCGGGGTCTATGGCTACACCTTC	CASSFGVYGYTF
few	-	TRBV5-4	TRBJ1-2	TGTGCCAGCAGTACAAAGGGCGTCGATAGCTACACCTTC	CASSTKGVDSYTF
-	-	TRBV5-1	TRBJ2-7	TGCGCCAGCAGCTATCAGGGTTCCTACGAGCAGTACTTC	CASSYQGSYEQYF
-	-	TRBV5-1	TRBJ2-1	TGCGCCAGCAGCTTGGGAGGGCCCAGTGTTGAGCAGTTCTTC	CASSLGGPSVEQFF
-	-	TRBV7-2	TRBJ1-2	TGTGCCAGCAGCTTCGGGTCGGGCTATGGCTACACCTTC	CASSFGSGYGYTF
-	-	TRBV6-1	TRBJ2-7	TGTGCCAGCAGTGAAGTCAGCCGGAGGAGCTCCTACGAGCAGTACTTC	CASSEVSRRSSYEQYF
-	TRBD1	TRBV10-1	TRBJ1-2	TGCGCCAGCAGTCCAGACAGGGGCTATGGCTACACCTTC	CASSPDRGYGYTF
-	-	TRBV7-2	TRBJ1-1	TGTGCCAGCAGCTTAATCCCCGGCCTGAACACTGAAGCTTTCTTT	CASSLIPGLNTEAFF
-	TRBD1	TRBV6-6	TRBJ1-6	TGTGCCAGCAGTTACGTCCAGGGGGCAGGCAATTCACCCCTCCACTTT	CASSYVQGAGNSPLHF
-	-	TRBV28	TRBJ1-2	TGTGCCAGCAGTTCAAAATATGCGGTGGAGGATGGCTACACCTTC	CASSSKYAVEDGYTF
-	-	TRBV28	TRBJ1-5	TGTGCCAGCAGATCCGGGACCCCGGGCGGGCAGCCCCAGCATTTT	CASRSGTPGGQPQHF
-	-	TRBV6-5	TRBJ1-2	TGTGCCAGCAGTTACGCCCCAGGGGATAGCTATGGCTACACCTTC	CASSYAPGDSYGYTF
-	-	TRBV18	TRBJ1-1	TGTGCCAGCTCCACGGGGCAGGACACTGAAGCTTTCTTT	CASSTGQDTEAFF
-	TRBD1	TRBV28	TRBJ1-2	TGTGCCAGCAGTTTCGGACAGGGCCTATATGGCTACACCTTC	CASSFGQGLYGYTF
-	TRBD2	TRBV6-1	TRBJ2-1	TGTGCCAGCAGTGAATTTGGAGCGGGAGGGCTCTACAATGAGCAGTTCTTC	CASSEFGAGGLYNEQFF
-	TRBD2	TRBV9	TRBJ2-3	TGTGCCAGCAGCCTAGCGGGAGGCACAGATACGCAGTATTTT	CASSLAGGTDTQYF
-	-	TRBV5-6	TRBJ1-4	TGTGCCAGCAGCTTGTTTTCGACAGTTAATGAAAAACTGTTTTTT	CASSLFSTVNEKLFF
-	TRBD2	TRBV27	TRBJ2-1	TGTGCCAGCAGTTTCCTACAAGATCCTAGCGGGAGGATGGTAAGTGAGCAGTTCTTC	CASSFLQDPSGRMVSEQFF
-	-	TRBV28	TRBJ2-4	TGTGCCAGCAGGCCGGATACGGACCCTCTAATATTC	CASRPDTDPLIF
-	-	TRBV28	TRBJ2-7	TGTGCCAGCCTAAGCAGGGTCTCCTACGAGCAGTACTTC	CASLSRVSYEQYF
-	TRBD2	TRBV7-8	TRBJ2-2	TGTGCCAGCAGCTTCTTTATCCCTCTAGCGGGTGCCGGGGAGCTGTTTTTT	CASSFFIPLAGAGELFF
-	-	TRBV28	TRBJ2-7	TGTGCCAGCAGTTTAATCCTTCGCTCTGAGGACTTGTTCTCCTACGAGCAGTACTTC	CASSLILRSEDLFSYEQYF
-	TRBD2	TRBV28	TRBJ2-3	TGTGCCAGCAGTTTATACGGGTCACTAGCGGCTAGCACAGATACGCAGTATTTT	CASSLYGSLAASTDTQYF